Listed here are 3 T cell receptor beta chains from one sample, sequenced in a study of blood T cells in healthy people across ages. Primers used in a second PCR of roughly 6 to 11 cycles were a sample-barcoded 5' primer and a J-beta primer mix. Each CDR3 protein gets one entry after TCRdb re-called the 5' RACE reads with MiXCR. Among about 1,400,000 distinct CDR3 sequences listed, around 59% were seen once. Sequencing used blood. These receptor sequences come from a man aged 18-30 years in good health.

This chain uses TRBV6-5 with TRBJ2-7, with D uncertain. Between the trimmed V and J ends, which lost 0 bases and 2 bases, there was a span of 14 bases. Germline CDR1 and CDR2: MNHEY and SVGAGI. The CDR3 runs 16 residues. CDR3 in amino acids: CASSYSIGIAPYEQYF. CDR3 bases: TGTGCCAGCAGTTACTCGATCGGAATCGCACCCTACGAGCAGTACTTC.

J is TRBJ2-7 and V is TRBV21-1; TRBD1 was called by the table and not checked on the DNA. TRBV21-1 is an annotated pseudogene. This CDR3 comprises 13 residues. The CDR3 nucleotides read TGTGCCAGCAGGGACAGGGCGTGTGACGAGCAGTACTTC. It yields the protein CASRDRACDEQYF.

In this sample, this clonotype turned up a few times. The chain couples TRBV11-2 to TRBJ2-6; D is unresolved. CDR3 length: 19 amino acids. V gave up 5 bases and J gave up 0 bases, with 20 bases separating them. CDR1 and CDR2 from the germline V gene are SGHAT and FQNNGV. The CDR3 DNA reads TGTGCCAGCAGCCCCCCCTCCGCCTTATCGAGCTCTGGGGCCAACGTCCTGACTTTC. Translation: CASSPPSALSSSGANVLTF.